This T cell receptor beta chain came from a study of blood T cell repertoires in COVID-19. The data were produced by immunoSEQ multiplex PCR, yet TCRdb's version contains in-frame clones alone and is incomplete. Of 250,000 or so clones in the sample, roughly 86% were seen once. The TCR originated in a man aged 50 or older with acute or convalescent COVID-19. The sequenced material came from peripheral blood.

The CDR3 sequence: CAWSRQGQNQPQHF. The DNA of the CDR3 is TGTGCCTGGTCAAGACAGGGCCAGAATCAGCCCCAGCATTTT. V is TRBV30 and J is TRBJ1-5, with 7 bases that match TRBD1. With 5 bases clipped from V and 4 bases from J, the junction kept 8 bases outside the gene matches. Per germline, CDR1 GTSNPN and CDR2 SVGIG (reference sequence). This CDR3 is built from 14 residues.